This TCR beta chain was obtained from a study of monozygotic twins with cystic fibrosis. This clone was seen just once. What it recognizes is unknown. The table came from immunoSEQ multiplex PCR; TCRdb's copy has only in-frame clones and leaves some out. This sample has 20,000 or so clones, with about 86% found just once. Whole-study findings and limits: Monozygotic CF twins shared more identical nucleotide clonotypes than unrelated patients.

Germline loops: CDR1 MNHEY, CDR2 SMNVEV (reference sequence). V lost 3 bases to trimming and J lost 8 bases, with 16 bases between them. The CDR3 loop spans 14 amino acids. The sequenced material came from blood. The source of this sequence is a young woman with cystic fibrosis. The rearrangement uses TRBV27 and TRBJ1-2; no clear D. DNA of the CDR3: TGTGCCAGCAGTTTCGGGTTCGGGGTCCAAGGCTACACCTTC. Protein sequence: CASSFGFGVQGYTF.